This T cell receptor beta chain was recorded in a study of T cell responses to AZD1222 COVID-19 vaccine. General observations from the study: Spike-specific TCR breadth rose after two AZD1222 doses, and depth rose as well. Spike was spanned by vaccine-associated CD4 TCRs, with dominance at 160-218 and 743-854.

Note on this clone: The antigen remains undetermined.

V lost 4 bases to trimming and J lost 0 bases, with 13 bases between them. Germline values: CDR1 LGHNA, CDR2 YNFKEQ. This CDR3 is built from 16 residues. Clones were sequenced by immunoSEQ multiplex PCR, and TCRdb holds only the in-frame ones, with some missing. The table includes more than 85,000 clones, just under 90% detected once. This clonotype was obtained from an adult in good health. The sequences come from peripheral blood, collected on day 0 of AZD1222 vaccination. This chain links TRBV4-2 with TRBJ1-5; no clear D. The CDR3 reads CASSPEVLLSNQPQHF. The CDR3 DNA is TGTGCCAGCAGCCCCGAGGTGTTACTTAGCAATCAGCCCCAGCATTTT.